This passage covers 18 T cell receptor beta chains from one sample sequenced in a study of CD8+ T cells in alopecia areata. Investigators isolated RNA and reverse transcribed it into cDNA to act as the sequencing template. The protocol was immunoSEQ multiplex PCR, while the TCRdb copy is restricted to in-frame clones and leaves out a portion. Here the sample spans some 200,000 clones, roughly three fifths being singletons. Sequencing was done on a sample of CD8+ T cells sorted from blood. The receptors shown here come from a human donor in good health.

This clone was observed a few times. The CDR3 loop reads CASSLVDSDTQYF. For the CDR3, the DNA is TGTGCCAGCAGCTTAGTGGATTCAGATACGCAGTATTTT. The V gene is TRBV7-9, the J gene TRBJ2-3; D gene uncertain. Between the trimmed V and J ends, which lost 1 base and 4 bases, there was a span of 6 bases. CDR3 length: 13 residues. The germline gives CDR1 SEHNR, CDR2 FQNEAQ (reference sequence).

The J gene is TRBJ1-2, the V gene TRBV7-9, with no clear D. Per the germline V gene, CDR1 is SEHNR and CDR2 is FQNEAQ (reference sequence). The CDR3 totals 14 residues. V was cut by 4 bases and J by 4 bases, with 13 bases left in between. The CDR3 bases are TGTGCCAGCAGCTCCTCGGCCCGGGGCTATGGCTACACCTTC. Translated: CASSSSARGYGYTF.

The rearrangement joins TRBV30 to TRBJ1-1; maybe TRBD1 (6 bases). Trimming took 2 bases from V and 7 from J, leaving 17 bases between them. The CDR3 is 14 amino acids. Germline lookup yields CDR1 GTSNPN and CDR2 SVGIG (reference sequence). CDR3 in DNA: TGTGCCTGGAGTACCCCCACAATGACAGGTGAAGCTTTCTTT. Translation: CAWSTPTMTGEAFF.

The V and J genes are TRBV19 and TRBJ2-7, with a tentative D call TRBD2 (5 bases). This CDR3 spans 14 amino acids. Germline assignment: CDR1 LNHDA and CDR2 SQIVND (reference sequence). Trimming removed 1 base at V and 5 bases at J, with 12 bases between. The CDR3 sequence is CASSIVPGSNEQYF. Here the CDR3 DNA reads TGTGCCAGTAGTATAGTCCCGGGAAGCAACGAGCAGTACTTC.

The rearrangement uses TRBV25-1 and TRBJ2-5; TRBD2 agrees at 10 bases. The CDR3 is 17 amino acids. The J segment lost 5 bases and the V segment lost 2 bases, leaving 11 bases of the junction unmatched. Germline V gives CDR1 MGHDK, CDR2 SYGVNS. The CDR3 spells CASSELAGAGLFETQYF. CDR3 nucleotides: TGTGCCAGCAGTGAACTAGCGGGGGCCGGTCTCTTCGAGACCCAGTACTTC.

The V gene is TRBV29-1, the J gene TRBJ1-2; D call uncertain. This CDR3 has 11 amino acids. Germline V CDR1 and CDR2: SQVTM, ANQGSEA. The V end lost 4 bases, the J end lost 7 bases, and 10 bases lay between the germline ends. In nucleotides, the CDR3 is TGCAGCGTTGCCCGGGGAATTGGCTACACCTTC. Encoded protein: CSVARGIGYTF.

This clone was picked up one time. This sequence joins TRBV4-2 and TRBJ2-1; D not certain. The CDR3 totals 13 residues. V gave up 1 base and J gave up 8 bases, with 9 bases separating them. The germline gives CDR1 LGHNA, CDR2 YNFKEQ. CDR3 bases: TGTGCCAGCAGCCAAGGTCCAGGCGATGAGCAGTTCTTC. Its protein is CASSQGPGDEQFF.

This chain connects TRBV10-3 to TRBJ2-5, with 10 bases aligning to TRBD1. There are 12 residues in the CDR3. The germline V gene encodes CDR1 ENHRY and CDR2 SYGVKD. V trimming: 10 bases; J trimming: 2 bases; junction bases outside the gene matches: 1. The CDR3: CATGQGQETQYF. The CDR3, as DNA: TGTGCCACGGGACAGGGGCAAGAGACCCAGTACTTC.

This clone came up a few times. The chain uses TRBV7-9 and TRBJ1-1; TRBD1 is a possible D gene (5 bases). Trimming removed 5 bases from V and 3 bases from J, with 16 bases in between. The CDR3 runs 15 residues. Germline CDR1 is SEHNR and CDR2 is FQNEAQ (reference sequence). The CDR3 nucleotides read TGTGCCAGCAGCCCTAGGGATCGGGGACACACTGAAGCTTTCTTT. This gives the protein CASSPRDRGHTEAFF.

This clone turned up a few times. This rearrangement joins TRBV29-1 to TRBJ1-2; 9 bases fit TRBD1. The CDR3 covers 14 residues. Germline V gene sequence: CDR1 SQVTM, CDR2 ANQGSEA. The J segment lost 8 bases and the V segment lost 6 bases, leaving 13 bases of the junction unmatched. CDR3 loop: CSVTGGQGFGGYTF. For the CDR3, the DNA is TGCAGCGTCACCGGGGGACAGGGCTTTGGAGGCTACACCTTC.

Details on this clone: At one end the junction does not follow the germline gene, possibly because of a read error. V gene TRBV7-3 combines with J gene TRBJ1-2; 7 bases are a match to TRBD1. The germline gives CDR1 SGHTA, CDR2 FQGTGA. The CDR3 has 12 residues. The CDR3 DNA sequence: TGTGCCAGCAGGACAGGGATTGACGGCTACACCTTT. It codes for CASRTGIDGYTF. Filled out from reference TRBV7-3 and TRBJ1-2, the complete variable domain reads GAGVSQTPSNKVTEKGKYVELRCDPISGHTALYWYRQSLGQGPEFLIYFQGTGAADDSGLPNDRFFAVRPEGSVSTLKIQRTERGDSAVYLCASRTGIDGYTFGSGTRLTVV.

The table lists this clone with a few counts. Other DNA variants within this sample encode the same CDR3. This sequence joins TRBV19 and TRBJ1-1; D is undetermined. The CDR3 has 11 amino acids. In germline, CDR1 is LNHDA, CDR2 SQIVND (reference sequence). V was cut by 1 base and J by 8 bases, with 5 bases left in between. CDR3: CASSIGGEAFF. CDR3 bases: TGTGCCAGTAGTATAGGAGGGGAAGCTTTCTTT.

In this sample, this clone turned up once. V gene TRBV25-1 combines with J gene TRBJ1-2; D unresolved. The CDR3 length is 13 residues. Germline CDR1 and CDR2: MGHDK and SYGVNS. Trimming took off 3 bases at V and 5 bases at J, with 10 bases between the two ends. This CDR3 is CASSDSYLYGYTF. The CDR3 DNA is TGTGCCAGCAGTGATTCTTATCTTTATGGCTACACCTTC.

The CDR3 sequence is CASSEDQPQHF. The CDR3 region has the DNA TGTGCCAGCAGTGAAGATCAGCCCCAGCATTTT. This chain uses TRBV6-1 with TRBJ1-5, with D uncertain. Trimming left V 1 base short and J 5 bases short, with 0 bases between. The CDR3 length is 11 residues. The germline gives CDR1 MNHNS, CDR2 SASEGT.

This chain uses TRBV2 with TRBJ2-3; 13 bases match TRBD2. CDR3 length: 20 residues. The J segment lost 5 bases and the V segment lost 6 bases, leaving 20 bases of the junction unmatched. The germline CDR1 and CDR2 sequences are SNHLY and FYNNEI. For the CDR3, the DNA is TGTGCCAGCAGCCATACTAGCGGGGGGGCCTCTGGCCAGTTACTAGATACGCAGTATTTT. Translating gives CASSHTSGGASGQLLDTQYF.

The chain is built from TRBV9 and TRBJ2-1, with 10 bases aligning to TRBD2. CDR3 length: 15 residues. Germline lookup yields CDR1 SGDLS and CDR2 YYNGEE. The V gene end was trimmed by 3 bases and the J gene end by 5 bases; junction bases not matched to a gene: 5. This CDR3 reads CASSEGLALNNEQFF. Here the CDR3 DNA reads TGTGCCAGCAGCGAGGGACTAGCGTTGAACAATGAGCAGTTCTTC.

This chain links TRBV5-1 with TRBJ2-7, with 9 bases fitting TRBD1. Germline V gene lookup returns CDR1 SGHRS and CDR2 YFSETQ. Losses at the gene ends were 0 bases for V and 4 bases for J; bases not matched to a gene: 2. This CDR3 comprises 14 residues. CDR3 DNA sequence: TGCGCCAGCAGCTTGGAGGGACAGGGTTACGAGCAGTACTTC. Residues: CASSLEGQGYEQYF. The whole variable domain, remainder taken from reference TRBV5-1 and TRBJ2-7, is KAGVTQTPRYLIKTRGQQVTLSCSPISGHRSVSWYQQTPGQGLQFLFEYFSETQRNKGNFPGRFSGRQFSNSRSEMNVSTLELGDSALYLCASSLEGQGYEQYFGPGTRLTVT.

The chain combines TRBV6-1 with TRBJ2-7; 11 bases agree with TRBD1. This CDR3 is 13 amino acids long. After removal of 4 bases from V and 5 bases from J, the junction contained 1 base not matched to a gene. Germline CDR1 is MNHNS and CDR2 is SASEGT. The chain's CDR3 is CASSGDRGDEQYF. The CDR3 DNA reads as TGTGCCAGCAGTGGGGACAGGGGGGACGAGCAGTACTTC.